The text below deals with one T cell receptor beta chain. This clone was recorded a few times. Its antigen is unknown. One base away there is no much larger clone; base qualities are not given. This specimen belongs to a study of persistence of HIV-infected CD4 T cells (dated by TCRdb to 2018 to 2021). As for the study more broadly: Suppressive ART had been received by participants for a median of around eight years. The study isolated CMV- and HIV-1 Gag-responding CD4+ T cells from ART-treated individuals to examine antigen-driven clonal expansion of HIV-1-infected cells. Anti-CD3/anti-CD28 stimulation activated a higher proportion of cells, with a lower memory fraction, than antigen stimulation. The clonality of all cells in each sorted population was assessed by TCRbeta sequencing, whereas the clonality of infected cells was assessed by proviral sequencing. Peripheral blood samples of up to about 200 mL were taken at multiple time points, with the exception of two participants who underwent leukapheresis at a single time point. For the TCR cluster analysis across participants, 8 or 9 participants were included for CMV and about seven participants for Gag.

Read against the paper, the sample's treatment or condition label means: suppressive antiretroviral therapy. As a nonspecific positive control representing the CD4+ T cell repertoire, cells were stimulated with anti-CD3/anti-CD28 magnetic beads. Sorting of responding CD4+ T cells was based on upregulation of both CD40 ligand and CD69. HIV-1-infected adults in whom suppressive ART had been started during chronic infection were enrolled as participants. For at least 4 years, participants had undetectable plasma HIV-1 RNA, below 50 copies/mL. To be included, participants needed a CD4+ T cell count above 400 cells/uL and a positive CMV serology. Before stimulation, PBMCs were isolated using density centrifugation and then depleted of CD8+ T cells. CD8-depleted PBMCs were stimulated for about 19 hours with anti-CD28/CD49d costimulation, CD40-blocking antibody and enfuvirtide to prevent new infections. Cells were sorted on a Beckman Coulter MoFlo Legacy or XDP sorter, with propidium iodide excluding dead cells. Genomic DNA was extracted using the QIAamp DNA Mini Kit for samples with more than one million cells and using the Quick-DNA Microprep Kit for all other samples.

What the study reported, not specific to this receptor: TCRbeta richness in CMV- and Gag-responding cells was significantly lower than in anti-CD3/anti-CD28-responding cells; CMV-responding cells had higher oligoclonality than CD3/CD28-stimulated and Gag-responding cells. Antigen-responding cells were enriched for degenerate expanded CDR3beta sequences, which suggests convergent selection of CD4+ responses to CMV and Gag. A correlation was observed between TCR oligoclonality and proviral oligoclonality within the same sorted populations. Because the TCR analyses were done in bulk, restricting them to just the rare CMV-responding cells that actually carried HIV-1 proviruses was not possible. The study involved few individuals and tested only a limited range of antigens.

The immunoSEQ hsTCRB assay version 4 in survey mode was used to sequence TCRbeta repertoires from genomic DNA. For TCRbeta sequencing, genomic DNA was diluted to 10 ng/uL, and up to about 1 ug was used per sample. Regarding the original processing steps: Analysis of the TCRbeta data was done in ImmunoSeq Analyzer 3.0, and diversity was computed on productive nucleotide rearrangements. Lower-bound TCR diversity was estimated with the improved Chao index, and clonality with the Gini coefficient using the Immunarch R package. Nucleotide rearrangements that differed but encoded the same CDR3beta amino acid sequence were counted as separate clonotypes. TCRbeta sequences significantly enriched in antigen-responding cells relative to anti-CD3/anti-CD28-activated cells were identified by differential abundance analysis. GLIPH2 grouped TCRs by predicted peptide-MHC specificity, both within each participant and across combined participant data sets. TCRdb mirrors the immuneACCESS table, restricted to in-frame sequences. Some clones are absent from its copies; in checked studies, under half trace to an unresolved V gene, and the reason for the others is unknown. For V, J and clone size, that table is used; D and trimming come from the DNA. The sample table contains around 40,000 clones; only one count was recorded for about 85% of them. The ten largest clonotypes hold 0.47% of the sample.

Trimming removed 7 bases from V and 5 bases from J, leaving 10 bases between the germline ends. From the germline V gene, CDR1 is SQVTM and CDR2 is ANQGSEA. The CDR3 spans 11 residues, from the cysteine through the phenylalanine. The only DNA kept is the CDR3, 33 bases in frame from the first base. The sequenced sample was CD4+ T cells sorted from PBMCs after roughly 18-hour stimulation, obtained from a patient who received antiretroviral therapy. The cell subset or site label on this specimen signifies: CD40L+CD69+ CD4 T cells responding to anti-CD3/anti-CD28 beads, representing the overall repertoire. The source of this sequence is an adult woman with HIV who was CMV-seropositive. The sequence links TRBV29-1 to TRBJ2-3; perhaps TRBD1 is the D gene, with 6 bases matching. This receptor carries the CDR3 CSGTQGDTQYF. In nucleotide form, the sequence is TGCAGCGGCACACAGGGAGATACGCAGTATTTT.